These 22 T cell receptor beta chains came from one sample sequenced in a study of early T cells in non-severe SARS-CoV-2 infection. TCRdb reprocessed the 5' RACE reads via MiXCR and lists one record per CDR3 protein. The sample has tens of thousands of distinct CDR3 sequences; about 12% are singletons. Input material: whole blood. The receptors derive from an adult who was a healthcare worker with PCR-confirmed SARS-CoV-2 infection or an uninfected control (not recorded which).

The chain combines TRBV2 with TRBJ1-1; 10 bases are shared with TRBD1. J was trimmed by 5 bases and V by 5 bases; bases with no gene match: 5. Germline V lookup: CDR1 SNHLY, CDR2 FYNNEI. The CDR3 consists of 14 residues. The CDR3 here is CASSWDRGRTEAFF. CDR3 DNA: TGTGCCAGCAGTTGGGACAGGGGTCGAACTGAAGCTTTCTTT.

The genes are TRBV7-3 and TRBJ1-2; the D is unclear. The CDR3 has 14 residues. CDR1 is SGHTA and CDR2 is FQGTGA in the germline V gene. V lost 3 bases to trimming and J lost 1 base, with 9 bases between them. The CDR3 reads CASSLSPGNYGYTF. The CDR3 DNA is TGTGCCAGCAGCTTGAGTCCGGGTAACTATGGCTACACCTTC.

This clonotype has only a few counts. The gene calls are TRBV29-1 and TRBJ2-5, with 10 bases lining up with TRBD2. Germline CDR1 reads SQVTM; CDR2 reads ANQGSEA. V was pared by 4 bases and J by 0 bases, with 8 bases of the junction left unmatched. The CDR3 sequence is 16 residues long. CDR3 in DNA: TGCAGCGTTGCTCCTCTAGCGGGAGCTAACCAAGAGACCCAGTACTTC. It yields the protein CSVAPLAGANQETQYF.

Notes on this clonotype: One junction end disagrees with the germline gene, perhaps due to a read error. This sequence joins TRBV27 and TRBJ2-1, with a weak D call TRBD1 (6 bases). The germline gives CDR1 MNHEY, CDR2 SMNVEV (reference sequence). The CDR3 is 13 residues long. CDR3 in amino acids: CGRQDNSYNEQFF. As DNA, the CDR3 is TGCGGTCGACAGGACAACTCCTACAATGAGCAGTTCTTC.

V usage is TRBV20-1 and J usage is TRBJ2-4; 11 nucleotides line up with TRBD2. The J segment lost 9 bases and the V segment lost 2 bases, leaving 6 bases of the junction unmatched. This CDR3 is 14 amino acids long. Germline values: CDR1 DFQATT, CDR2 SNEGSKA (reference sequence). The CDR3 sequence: CSARTLAGAAIQYF. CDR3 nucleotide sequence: TGCAGTGCTAGAACACTAGCGGGAGCTGCCATTCAGTACTTC.

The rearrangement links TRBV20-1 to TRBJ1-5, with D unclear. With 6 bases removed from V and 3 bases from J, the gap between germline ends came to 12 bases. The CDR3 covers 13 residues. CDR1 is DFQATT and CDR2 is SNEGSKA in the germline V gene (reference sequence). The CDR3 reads CSATLGPNQPQHF. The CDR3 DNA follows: TGCAGTGCCACTTTGGGTCCCAATCAGCCCCAGCATTTT.

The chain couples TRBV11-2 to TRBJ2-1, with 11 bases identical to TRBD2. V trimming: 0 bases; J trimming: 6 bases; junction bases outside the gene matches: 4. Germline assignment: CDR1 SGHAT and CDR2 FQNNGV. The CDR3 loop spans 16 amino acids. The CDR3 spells CASSLEGTSGLNEQFF. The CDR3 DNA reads TGTGCCAGCAGCTTAGAGGGGACTAGCGGCCTCAATGAGCAGTTCTTC. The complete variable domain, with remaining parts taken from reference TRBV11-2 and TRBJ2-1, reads EAGVAQSPRYKIIEKRQSVAFWCNPISGHATLYWYQQILGQGPKLLIQFQNNGVVDDSQLPKDRFSAERLKGVDSTLKIQPAKLEDSAVYLCASSLEGTSGLNEQFFGPGTRLTVL.

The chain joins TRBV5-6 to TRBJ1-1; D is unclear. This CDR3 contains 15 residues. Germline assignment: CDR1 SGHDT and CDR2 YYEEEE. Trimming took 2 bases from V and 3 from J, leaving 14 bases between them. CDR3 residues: CASSFLGLSHTEAFF. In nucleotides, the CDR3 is TGTGCCAGCAGCTTCTTAGGGTTGTCGCACACTGAAGCTTTCTTT.

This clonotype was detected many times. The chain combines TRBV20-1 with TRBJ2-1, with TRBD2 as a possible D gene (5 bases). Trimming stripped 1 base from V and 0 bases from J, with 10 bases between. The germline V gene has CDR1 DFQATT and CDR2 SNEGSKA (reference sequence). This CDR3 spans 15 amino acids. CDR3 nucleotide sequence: TGCAGTGCTAGAGCGGAGGTGATCTCCTACAATGAGCAGTTCTTC. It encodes CSARAEVISYNEQFF.

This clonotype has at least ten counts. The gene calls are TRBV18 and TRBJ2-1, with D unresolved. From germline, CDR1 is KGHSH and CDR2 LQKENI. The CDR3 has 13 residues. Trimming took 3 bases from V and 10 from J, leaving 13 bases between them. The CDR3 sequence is CASSPPEAWEQFF. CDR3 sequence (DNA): TGTGCCAGCTCACCTCCGGAAGCGTGGGAGCAGTTCTTC.

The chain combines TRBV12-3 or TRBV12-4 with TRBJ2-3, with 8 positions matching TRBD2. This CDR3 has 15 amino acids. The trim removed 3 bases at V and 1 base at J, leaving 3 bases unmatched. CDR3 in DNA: TGTGCCAGCAGTTTTACGACTAGCGGCACAGATACGCAGTATTTT. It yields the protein CASSFTTSGTDTQYF.

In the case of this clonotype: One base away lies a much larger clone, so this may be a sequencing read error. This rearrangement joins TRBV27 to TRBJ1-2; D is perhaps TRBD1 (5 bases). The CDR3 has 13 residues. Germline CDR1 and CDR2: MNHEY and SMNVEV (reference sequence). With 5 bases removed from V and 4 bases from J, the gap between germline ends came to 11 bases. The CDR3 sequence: CASSPRDSYGYTF. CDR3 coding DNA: TGTGCCAGCAGTCCACGTGACAGCTATGGCTACACCTTC.

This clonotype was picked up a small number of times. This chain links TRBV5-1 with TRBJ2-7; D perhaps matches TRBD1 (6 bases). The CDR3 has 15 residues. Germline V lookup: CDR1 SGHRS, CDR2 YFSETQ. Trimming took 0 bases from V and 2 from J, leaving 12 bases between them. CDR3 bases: TGCGCCAGCAGCTTGGGACAGGTTAGGGCCTACGAGCAGTACTTC. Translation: CASSLGQVRAYEQYF.

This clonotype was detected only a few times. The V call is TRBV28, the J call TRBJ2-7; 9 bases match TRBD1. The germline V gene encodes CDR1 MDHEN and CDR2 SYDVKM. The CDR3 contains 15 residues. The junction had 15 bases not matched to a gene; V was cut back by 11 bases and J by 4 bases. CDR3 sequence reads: CASSRRDREAYEQYF. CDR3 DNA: TGTGCCTCCTCTAGGAGGGACAGGGAGGCTTACGAGCAGTACTTC.

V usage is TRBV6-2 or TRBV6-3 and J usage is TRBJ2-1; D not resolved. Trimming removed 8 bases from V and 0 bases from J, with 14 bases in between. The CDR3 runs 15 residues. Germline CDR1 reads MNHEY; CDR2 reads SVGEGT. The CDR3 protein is CASATRPSSYNEQFF. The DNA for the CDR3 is TGTGCCAGCGCGACTCGACCGAGCTCCTACAATGAGCAGTTCTTC.

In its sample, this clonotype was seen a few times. CDR3 region: CASSQFRPNTEAFF. The CDR3 DNA reads as TGCGCCAGCAGCCAGTTCAGGCCAAACACTGAAGCTTTCTTT. The gene calls are TRBV4-1 and TRBJ1-1, with unresolved D. Deletions cut 3 bases from V and 2 bases from J, with 10 bases between. The CDR3 runs 14 residues. The germline V gene has CDR1 MGHRA and CDR2 YSYEKL.

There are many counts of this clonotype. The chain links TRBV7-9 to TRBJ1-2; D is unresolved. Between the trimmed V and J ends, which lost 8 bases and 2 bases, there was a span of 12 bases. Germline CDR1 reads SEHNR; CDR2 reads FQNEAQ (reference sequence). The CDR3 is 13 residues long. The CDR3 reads CASATGRNYGYTF. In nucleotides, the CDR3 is TGTGCCAGCGCTACTGGGAGAAACTATGGCTACACCTTC.

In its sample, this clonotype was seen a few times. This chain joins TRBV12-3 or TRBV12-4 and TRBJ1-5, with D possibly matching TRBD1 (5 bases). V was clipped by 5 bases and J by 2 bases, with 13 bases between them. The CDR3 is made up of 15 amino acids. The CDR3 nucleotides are TGTGCCAGCAGTCTTAGTAGGGGCGGCAATCAGCCCCAGCATTTT. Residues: CASSLSRGGNQPQHF.

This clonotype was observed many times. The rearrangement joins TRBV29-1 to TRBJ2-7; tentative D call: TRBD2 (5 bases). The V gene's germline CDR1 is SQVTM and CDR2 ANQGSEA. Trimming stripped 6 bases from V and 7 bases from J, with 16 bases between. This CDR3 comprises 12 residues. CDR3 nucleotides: TGCAGCGTATCAGACTATTTCAGAGAGCAGTACTTC. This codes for CSVSDYFREQYF.

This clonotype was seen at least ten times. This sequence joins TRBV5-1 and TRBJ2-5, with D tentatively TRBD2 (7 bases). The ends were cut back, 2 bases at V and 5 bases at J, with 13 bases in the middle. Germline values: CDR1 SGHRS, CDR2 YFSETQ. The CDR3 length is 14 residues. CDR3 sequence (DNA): TGCGCCAGCAGCTTCGGGGGGCTCTTTGAGACCCAGTACTTC. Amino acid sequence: CASSFGGLFETQYF.

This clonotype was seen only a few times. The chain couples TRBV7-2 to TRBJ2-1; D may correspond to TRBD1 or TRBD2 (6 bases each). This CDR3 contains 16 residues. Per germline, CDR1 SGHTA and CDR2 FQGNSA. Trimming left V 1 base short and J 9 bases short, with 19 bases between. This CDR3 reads CASSLGHGGGETEQFF. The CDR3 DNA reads TGTGCCAGCAGCTTAGGTCACGGGGGCGGGGAGACTGAGCAGTTCTTC.

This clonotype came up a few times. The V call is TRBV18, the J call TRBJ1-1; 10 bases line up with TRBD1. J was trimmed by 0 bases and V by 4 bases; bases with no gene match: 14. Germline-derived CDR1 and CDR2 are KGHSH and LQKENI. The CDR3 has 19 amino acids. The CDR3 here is CASSLSLGDRGNMNTEAFF. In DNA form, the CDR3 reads TGTGCCAGCTCACTCTCCCTCGGGGACAGGGGCAATATGAACACTGAAGCTTTCTTT.